These 19 T cell receptor beta chains were all obtained from the same sample, sequenced in a study of T cell responses to AZD1222 COVID-19 vaccine. Only in-frame clones appear in the TCRdb table, and some are missing; sequencing was by immunoSEQ multiplex PCR. The repertoire has 110,000 to 150,000 clones, roughly 90% of them found once; the top ten carry around 3%. Sequenced material: peripheral blood, taken on day 0 of AZD1222 vaccination. The receptor set was obtained from an adult in good health.

CDR3 sequence: CASSYDPRSGNTIYF. CDR3 in DNA: TGTGCCAGCAGTTACGACCCCCGCTCTGGAAACACCATATATTTT. The chain recombines TRBV6-5 with TRBJ1-3, with D uncertain. Germline CDR1 MNHEY, CDR2 SVGAGI. Trimming removed 2 bases from V and 0 bases from J, with 8 bases in between. This CDR3 spans 15 amino acids.

This clone was detected a few times. The rearrangement joins TRBV15 to TRBJ2-7; D call uncertain. The CDR3 contains 13 residues. V lost 0 bases and J 0 bases, leaving 3 bases between the germline ends. The germline V gene has CDR1 LNHNV and CDR2 YYDKDF (reference sequence). The CDR3 bases are TGTGCCACCAGCAGAGAGACCTCCTACGAGCAGTACTTC. Its protein product is CATSRETSYEQYF.

The chain links TRBV10-3 to TRBJ1-4; D perhaps matches TRBD1 (6 bases). Germline V gives CDR1 ENHRY, CDR2 SYGVKD. This CDR3 comprises 13 residues. The ends were cut back, 6 bases at V and 5 bases at J, with 10 bases in the middle. The CDR3 loop reads CAIRAGVNEKLFF. CDR3 in DNA: TGTGCCATCAGAGCAGGGGTCAATGAAAAACTGTTTTTT.

This chain uses TRBV9 with TRBJ2-4; unclear D gene. This CDR3 region has 11 residues. The V end was cut by 4 bases, the J end by 8 bases, with 7 bases between. The germline V gene encodes CDR1 SGDLS and CDR2 YYNGEE. CDR3 nucleotide sequence: TGTGCCAGCAGCTCCGAAGACATTCAGTACTTC. Its protein is CASSSEDIQYF.

The chain joins TRBV15 to TRBJ2-5, with 10 nucleotides matching TRBD1. V was clipped by 4 bases and J by 5 bases; unmatched bases: 10. Germline assignment: CDR1 LNHNV and CDR2 YYDKDF (reference sequence). This CDR3 comprises 16 residues. The chain's CDR3 is CATSKTQDRGLETQYF. CDR3 DNA sequence: TGTGCCACCAGCAAGACCCAGGACAGGGGGTTGGAGACCCAGTACTTC.

The chain has TRBV19 and TRBJ1-1; 9 bases align to TRBD1. V was pared by 7 bases and J by 7 bases, with 10 bases of the junction left unmatched. The CDR3 totals 14 residues. Germline-derived CDR1 and CDR2 are LNHDA and SQIVND (reference sequence). The CDR3 protein is CASISPGTGSEAFF. DNA for the CDR3: TGTGCCAGTATCTCACCCGGGACAGGGAGTGAAGCTTTCTTT.

The CDR3 reads CASSSPGTGLDTQYF. DNA for the CDR3: TGTGCCAGCAGCTCCCCCGGGACAGGGTTAGATACGCAGTATTTT. V and J are TRBV7-9 and TRBJ2-3; 9 bases line up with TRBD1. V gave up 4 bases and J gave up 5 bases; unmatched junction bases: 7. Looked up from germline, CDR1 is SEHNR and CDR2 is FQNEAQ (reference sequence). CDR3 length: 15 amino acids.

This rearrangement joins TRBV19 to TRBJ2-3; D tentatively reads TRBD1 or TRBD2 (5 bases each). Trimming removed 2 bases at V and 0 bases at J, with 21 bases between. This CDR3 region has 19 residues. The germline V gene encodes CDR1 LNHDA and CDR2 SQIVND (reference sequence). CDR3 loop: CASSIQSGEGPSSTDTQYF. The DNA for the CDR3 is TGTGCCAGTAGTATACAATCCGGCGAGGGGCCTTCTAGCACAGATACGCAGTATTTT.

This clone appeared a single time. The V gene is TRBV5-1, the J gene TRBJ2-1; TRBD2 might be the D (6 bases). V was cut by 3 bases and J by 9 bases, with 16 bases left in between. This CDR3 comprises 14 residues. In germline, CDR1 is SGHRS, CDR2 YFSETQ. The CDR3 is CASSSQGGDAEQFF. DNA of the CDR3: TGCGCCAGCAGCTCCCAAGGCGGGGACGCTGAGCAGTTCTTC.

This chain links TRBV15 with TRBJ1-4; tentative D call: TRBD1 (5 bases). The V gene's germline CDR1 is LNHNV and CDR2 YYDKDF (reference sequence). This CDR3 is 15 amino acids long. V lost 8 bases, J lost 0 bases, and 13 bases lay in between. DNA for the CDR3: TGTGCCACCCGGGGCGATCAACCAACTAATGAAAAACTGTTTTTT. It encodes CATRGDQPTNEKLFF.

The gene calls are TRBV27 and TRBJ2-7; D possibly corresponds to TRBD1 (6 bases). Trimming took off 7 bases at V and 6 bases at J, with 19 bases between the two ends. Per germline, CDR1 MNHEY and CDR2 SMNVEV (reference sequence). This CDR3 contains 14 residues. DNA of the CDR3: TGTGCCAGCACCCCCCCCGACAGGTCTCGCGAGCAGTACTTC. This sequence encodes CASTPPDRSREQYF.

The V gene is TRBV5-1, the J gene TRBJ1-1; no clear D gene. Germline V gives CDR1 SGHRS, CDR2 YFSETQ. There are 14 residues in the CDR3. V was shortened by 0 bases and J by 0 bases, with 6 bases between the two germline ends. CDR3 DNA sequence: TGCGCCAGCAGCTTGGGCCACTTGAACACTGAAGCTTTCTTT. Its protein product is CASSLGHLNTEAFF.

The chain uses TRBV7-9 and TRBJ1-2; D possibly corresponds to TRBD1 (6 bases). The CDR3 has 12 amino acids. Trimming removed 5 bases at V and 3 bases at J, with 7 bases between. Per the germline V gene, CDR1 is SEHNR and CDR2 is FQNEAQ (reference sequence). Here the CDR3 DNA reads TGTGCCAGCAGCGCAGGGGACTATGGCTACACCTTC. This sequence encodes CASSAGDYGYTF.

This chain links TRBV5-5 with TRBJ2-7; no clear D gene. Trimming left V 4 bases short and J 4 bases short, with 12 bases between. This CDR3 comprises 13 residues. Per the germline V gene, CDR1 is SGHKS and CDR2 is YYEKEE (reference sequence). The DNA of the CDR3 is TGTGCCAGCAGCCTGGCAGCGATATACGAGCAGTACTTC. It encodes CASSLAAIYEQYF.

The CDR3 sequence is CASSQDTGYTF. The CDR3 DNA is TGTGCCAGCAGCCAAGATACCGGCTACACCTTC. The genes are TRBV14 and TRBJ1-2, with D unclear. Trimming removed 0 bases from V and 8 bases from J, with 4 bases in between. This CDR3 region has 11 residues. CDR1 is SGHDN, CDR2 FVKESK, per germline.

The V call is TRBV27, the J call TRBJ2-7; 13 bases are a match to TRBD2. Germline assignment: CDR1 MNHEY and CDR2 SMNVEV (reference sequence). The ends lost 5 bases at V and 3 bases at J; junction bases unmatched: 13. CDR3 length equals 18 residues. As DNA, the CDR3 is TGTGCCAGCAGTCCCGCGGGACTAGCGGGAAATGGTGACTACGAGCAGTACTTC. Protein: CASSPAGLAGNGDYEQYF.

V is TRBV7-2 and J is TRBJ1-1, with D unclear. The V gene's germline CDR1 is SGHTA and CDR2 FQGNSA. V was trimmed by 3 bases and J by 3 bases, leaving 5 bases between them. The CDR3 runs to 12 residues. This chain's CDR3 is CASSFGDTEAFF. The CDR3 DNA follows: TGTGCCAGCAGCTTTGGGGACACTGAAGCTTTCTTT.

This sequence joins TRBV19 and TRBJ1-1; TRBD1 might be the D (6 bases). The CDR3 totals 15 residues. The V end was cut by 5 bases, the J end by 6 bases, with 19 bases between. Germline CDR1 LNHDA, CDR2 SQIVND (reference sequence). The CDR3 spells CASSPRPSGGPEAFF. The CDR3 DNA follows: TGTGCCAGTAGTCCACGACCCTCCGGGGGCCCTGAAGCTTTCTTT.

This clone was observed a single time. This rearrangement joins TRBV28 to TRBJ2-1, with 8 nucleotides matching TRBD1. Germline V gene data show CDR1 as MDHEN and CDR2 as SYDVKM. J lost 4 bases, V lost 1 base, and 15 bases had no gene match. This CDR3 has 19 residues. The CDR3 DNA is TGTGCCAGCAGTTTATCCCGCCGGGGCAGACAGGGGCGATACAATGAGCAGTTCTTC. Translated: CASSLSRRGRQGRYNEQFF.